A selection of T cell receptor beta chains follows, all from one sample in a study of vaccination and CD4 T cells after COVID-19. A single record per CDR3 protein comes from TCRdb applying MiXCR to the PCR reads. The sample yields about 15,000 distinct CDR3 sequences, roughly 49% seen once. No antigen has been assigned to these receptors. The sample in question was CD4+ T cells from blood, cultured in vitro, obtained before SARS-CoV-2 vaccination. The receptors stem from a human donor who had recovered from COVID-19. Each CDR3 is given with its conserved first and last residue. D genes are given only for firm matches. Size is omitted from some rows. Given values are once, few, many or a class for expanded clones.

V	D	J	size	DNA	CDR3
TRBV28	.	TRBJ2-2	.	TGTGCCAGCAGCGACTGGGGGCCCGGGGAGCTGTTTTTT	CASSDWGPGELFF
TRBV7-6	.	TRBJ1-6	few	TGTGCCAGCAGCTTATCGACAGGAACAATAGGACCCCTCCACTTT	CASSLSTGTIGPLHF
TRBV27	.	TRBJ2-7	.	TGTGCCAGCATCAGATCTTTAGGCAGAGACTACGAGCAGTACTTC	CASIRSLGRDYEQYF
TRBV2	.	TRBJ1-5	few	TGTGCCAGCAGTGAATCATTTGGAAATCAGCCCCAGCATTTT	CASSESFGNQPQHF
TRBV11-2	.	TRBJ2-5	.	TGTGCCAGCAGCCAACAAGAGACCCAGTACTTC	CASSQQETQYF
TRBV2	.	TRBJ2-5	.	TGTGCCAGCAGTGGAGAAGCGGGTGGAGAGACCCAGTACTTC	CASSGEAGGETQYF
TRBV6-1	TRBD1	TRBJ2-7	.	TGTGCCAGCAGTGAAAGGGGACAGGTAAGATCCTACGAGCAGTACTTC	CASSERGQVRSYEQYF
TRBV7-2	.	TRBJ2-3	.	TGTGCCAGCAGCTTAGAAGCAGGGCCGGGTACGCAGTATTTT	CASSLEAGPGTQYF
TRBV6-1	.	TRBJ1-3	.	TGTGCCAGCAGTCGGACATTCTATTCTGGAAACACCATATATTTT	CASSRTFYSGNTIYF
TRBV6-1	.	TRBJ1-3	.	TGTGCCAGCAGTAGGGATTTAAACACCATATATTTT	CASSRDLNTIYF
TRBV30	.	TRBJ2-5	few	TGTGCCTGGAGTCATAGGGTTCCGGGTTCCCAAGAGACCCAGTACTTC	CAWSHRVPGSQETQYF
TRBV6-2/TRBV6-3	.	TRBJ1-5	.	TGTGCCAGCAGTTATCTGCAGGGACGGAATCAGCCCCAGCATTTT	CASSYLQGRNQPQHF
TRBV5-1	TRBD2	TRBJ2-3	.	TGCGCCAGCAGCTTGGGGGGACTAGCGGGAGAGCGGAGAGATACGCAGTATTTT	CASSLGGLAGERRDTQYF
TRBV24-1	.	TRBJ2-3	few	TGTGCCACCAGTGCTCAATTCACAGATACGCAGTATTTT	CATSAQFTDTQYF
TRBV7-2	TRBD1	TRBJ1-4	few	TGTGCCAGCAGCTTAGTTGGTCAGGGGGCGCCTAATGAAAAACTGTTTTTT	CASSLVGQGAPNEKLFF
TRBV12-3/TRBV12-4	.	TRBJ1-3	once	TGTGCCAGCAGTTTCGGACCGAGCTCTGGAAACACCATATATTTT	CASSFGPSSGNTIYF